Described below is a single TCR beta chain sequence and its context. Antigen specificity is unknown. This specimen comes from a study of cytomegalovirus exposure and HLA in healthy donors. Findings of the study overall: Reportedly, TCR beta sequences accurately predicted HLA-A and HLA-B alleles in most subjects. Compared with the roughly 670-donor mean, an Asian-associated ancestry cluster reportedly had fewer N-insertions, according to a later analysis. Reportedly, cytomegalovirus status was diagnosed with high sensitivity and specificity.

The PCR contained 60 Vbeta and 13 Jbeta primers. Clones were read by immunoSEQ multiplex PCR, and TCRdb kept only the in-frame ones, dropping some. Counted here are 110,000 to 150,000 clones, about three quarters occurring once; the ten biggest clones make up roughly 3.8%. CDR3 length: 15 residues. Trimming took 3 bases from V and 3 from J; bases not matched to a gene: 3. Germline V gene sequence: CDR1 KGHSH, CDR2 LQKENI. This receptor was identified in a male donor in good health and CMV-seronegative. What was sequenced was PBMCs. This rearrangement joins TRBV18 to TRBJ2-2, with 8 bases identical to TRBD2. CDR3 sequence reads: CASSPTSGDTGELFF. As DNA, the CDR3 is TGTGCCAGCTCACCTACTAGCGGAGACACCGGGGAGCTGTTTTTT.